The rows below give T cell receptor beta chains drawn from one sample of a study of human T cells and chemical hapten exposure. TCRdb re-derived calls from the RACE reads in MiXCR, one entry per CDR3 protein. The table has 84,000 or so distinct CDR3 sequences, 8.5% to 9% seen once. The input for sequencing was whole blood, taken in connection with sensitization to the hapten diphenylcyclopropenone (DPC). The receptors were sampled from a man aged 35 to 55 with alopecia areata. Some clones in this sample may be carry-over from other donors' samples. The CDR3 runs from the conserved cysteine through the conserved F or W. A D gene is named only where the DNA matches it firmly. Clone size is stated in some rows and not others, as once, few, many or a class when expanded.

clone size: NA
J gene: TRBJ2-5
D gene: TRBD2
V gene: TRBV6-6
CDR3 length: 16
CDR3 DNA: TGTGCCAGCATGCAGCCCGGACTAGCGGTTAGAAAGACCCAGTACTTC
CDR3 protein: CASMQPGLAVRKTQYF

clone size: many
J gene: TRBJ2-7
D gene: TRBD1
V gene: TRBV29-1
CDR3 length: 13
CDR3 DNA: TGCAGCGCAAGAAGGGACAGCTCCTACGAGCAGTACTTC
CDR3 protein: CSARRDSSYEQYF

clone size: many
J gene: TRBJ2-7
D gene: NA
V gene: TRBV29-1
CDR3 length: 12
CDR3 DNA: TGCAGCGTTGCAGGGGATTCCTACGAGCAGTACTTC
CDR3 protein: CSVAGDSYEQYF

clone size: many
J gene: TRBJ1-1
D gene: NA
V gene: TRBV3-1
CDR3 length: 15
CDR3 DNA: TGTGCCAGCAGCCTCACGTCAACGGTGAACACTGAAGCTTTCTTT
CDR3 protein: CASSLTSTVNTEAFF

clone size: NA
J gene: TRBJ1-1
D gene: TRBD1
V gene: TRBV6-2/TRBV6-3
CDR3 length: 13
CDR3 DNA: TGTGCCAGCAGTTACATACCAGGGGGCGCAGCTTTCTTT
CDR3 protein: CASSYIPGGAAFF

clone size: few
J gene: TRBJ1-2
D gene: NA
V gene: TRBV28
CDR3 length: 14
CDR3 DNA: TGTGCCAGCAGTTCTGACACTACTAACTATGGCTACACCTTC
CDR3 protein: CASSSDTTNYGYTF

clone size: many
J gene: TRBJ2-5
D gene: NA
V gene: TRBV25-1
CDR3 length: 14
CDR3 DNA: TGTGCCAGCAGTGAAGGTCGAGTGAAAGAGACCCAGTACTTC
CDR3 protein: CASSEGRVKETQYF

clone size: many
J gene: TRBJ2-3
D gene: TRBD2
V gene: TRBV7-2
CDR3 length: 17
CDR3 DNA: TGTGCCAGCAGCTTAGAAGGCGGGAGGGCCTTCGCAGATACGCAGTATTTT
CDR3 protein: CASSLEGGRAFADTQYF

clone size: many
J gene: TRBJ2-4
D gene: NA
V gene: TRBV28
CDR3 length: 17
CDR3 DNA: TGTGCCAGCAGTTTAAGGACACAAGCGGGTCGCAAAAACATTCAGTACTTC
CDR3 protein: CASSLRTQAGRKNIQYF

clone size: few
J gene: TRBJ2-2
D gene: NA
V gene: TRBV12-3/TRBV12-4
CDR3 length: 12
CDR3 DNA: TGTGCCAGCTCGAAGAACACCGGGGAGCTGTTTTTT
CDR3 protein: CASSKNTGELFF